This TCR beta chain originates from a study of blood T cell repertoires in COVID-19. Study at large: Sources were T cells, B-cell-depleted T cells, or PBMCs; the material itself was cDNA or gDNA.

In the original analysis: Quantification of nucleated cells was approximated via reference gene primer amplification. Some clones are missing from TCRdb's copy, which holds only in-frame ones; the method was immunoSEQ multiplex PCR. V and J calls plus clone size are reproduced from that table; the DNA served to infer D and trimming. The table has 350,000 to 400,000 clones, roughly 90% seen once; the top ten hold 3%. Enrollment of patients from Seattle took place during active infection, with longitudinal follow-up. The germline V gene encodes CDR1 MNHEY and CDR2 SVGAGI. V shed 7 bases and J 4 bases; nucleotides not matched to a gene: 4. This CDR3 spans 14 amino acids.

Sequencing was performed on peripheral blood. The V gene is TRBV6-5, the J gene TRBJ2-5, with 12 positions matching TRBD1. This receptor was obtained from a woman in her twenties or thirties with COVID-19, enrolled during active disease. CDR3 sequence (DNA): TGTGCCAGCAAGGGGACAGGGGGCACAGAGACCCAGTACTTC. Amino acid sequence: CASKGTGGTETQYF.